This TCR beta chain was identified in a study of beta chain features in type 1 diabetes. Points from the study as a whole: Individuals with type 1 diabetes displayed fewer insertions and more deletions at VDJ junctions. Shortening of TCRB CDR3s, moderate but significant, appeared in all four CD4+ subsets of Type 1 diabetes patients.

V shed 3 bases, J shed 5 bases, and the junction held 3 bases outside the gene matches. From germline, CDR1 is SGHAT and CDR2 FQNNGV. This CDR3 has 14 amino acids. The investigators reverse transcribed all of the isolated RNA, so they sequenced expressed TCRB transcripts. Assay used: immunoSEQ multiplex PCR; TCRdb lists only in-frame clones, some missing. Altogether about 170,000 clones are present, 6% to 9% being singletons, with the ten largest covering approximately 0.54%. It was via CD45RO/CCR7/CD25/CD127/CD95/CD27 that CD4+ naive, central memory, regulatory and stem cell-like memory cells were sorted. Worth noting for this clone: Its antigen is undetermined.

The material sequenced was central memory CD4+ T cells from blood. This sequence originates from a man between 18 and 29 years old with type 1 diabetes. The chain recombines TRBV11-2 with TRBJ1-5, with 8 bases aligning to TRBD1. The CDR3 region is CASSFGQGDQPQHF. Here the CDR3 DNA reads TGTGCCAGCAGCTTCGGACAGGGCGATCAGCCCCAGCATTTT.